These 19 T cell receptor beta chains originate from one sample sequenced in a study of T cell responses to AZD1222 COVID-19 vaccine. This table comes from immunoSEQ multiplex PCR, and its TCRdb copy is limited to in-frame clones, with some not included. The data show about 79,000 clones, about four fifths seen once. The specimen was peripheral blood, collected 28 days after the second AZD1222 dose. The receptors stem from an adult who received the AZD1222 COVID-19 vaccine.

The chain is built from TRBV28 and TRBJ1-2; perhaps TRBD1 as D (6 bases). CDR3 length: 12 amino acids. V was shortened by 1 base and J by 8 bases, with 8 bases between the two germline ends. Germline V gives CDR1 MDHEN, CDR2 SYDVKM. The CDR3 here is CASSLLRGGYTF. CDR3 DNA sequence: TGTGCCAGCAGTTTATTGAGGGGGGGCTACACCTTC.

V is TRBV29-1 and J is TRBJ2-3; 8 bases are shared with TRBD1. Germline CDR1 and CDR2: SQVTM and ANQGSEA. There are 14 residues in the CDR3. The V segment lost 4 bases and the J segment 1 base; nucleotides outside the gene matches: 4. CDR3 nucleotide sequence: TGCAGCGTTGTACAGGGGGGACGCACAGATACGCAGTATTTT. Protein: CSVVQGGRTDTQYF.

The genes are TRBV27 and TRBJ2-1; perhaps D is TRBD1 or TRBD2 (5 bases each). The CDR3 is made up of 18 amino acids. Germline CDR1 and CDR2: MNHEY and SMNVEV (reference sequence). V gave up 5 bases and J gave up 9 bases, with 29 bases separating them. CDR3 nucleotides: TGTGCCAGCAGTACCGGGACGTTCGCTAGCTCCCGAGACAGTGAGCAGTTCTTC. Residues: CASSTGTFASSRDSEQFF.

The V gene is TRBV7-2, the J gene TRBJ2-2, with TRBD1 identical over 11 bases. V was clipped by 5 bases and J by 5 bases; unmatched bases: 7. This CDR3 has 16 residues. Germline V CDR1 and CDR2: SGHTA, FQGNSA. This chain's CDR3 is CASSPRTGGITGELFF. CDR3 nucleotide sequence: TGTGCCAGCAGCCCGAGGACAGGGGGCATAACCGGGGAGCTGTTTTTT.

V is TRBV28 and J is TRBJ1-2, with 7 bases that match TRBD1. CDR1 and CDR2 from the germline V gene are MDHEN and SYDVKM. This CDR3 has 15 amino acids. V was pared by 6 bases and J by 2 bases, with 9 bases of the junction left unmatched. The CDR3 spells CASRVMGQLNYGYTF. DNA of the CDR3: TGTGCCAGCAGGGTCATGGGACAGCTAAACTATGGCTACACCTTC.

This chain connects TRBV28 to TRBJ2-1; 8 bases are shared with TRBD2. Trimming took 7 bases from V and 1 from J; bases not matched to a gene: 12. This CDR3 has 17 amino acids. The V gene's germline CDR1 is MDHEN and CDR2 SYDVKM. The CDR3 sequence is CASTSAGDRRSYNEQFF. DNA of the CDR3: TGTGCCAGCACCTCAGCGGGAGATAGGAGGTCCTACAATGAGCAGTTCTTC.

As regards this clone: One end of the junction does not line up with germline, which may come from a read error. The chain links TRBV7-6 to TRBJ2-2; D gene unclear. The CDR3 contains 20 residues. Germline CDR1 and CDR2: SGHVS and FNYEAQ. CDR3 amino acids: CASSQGLQVTGGYNSGELFF. DNA of the CDR3: TGTGCCAGCAGCCAAGGGCTACAAGTTACGGGTGGTTACAACAGCGGGGAGCTGTTTTTT.

The chain couples TRBV27 to TRBJ1-1, with 8 bases fitting TRBD1. The CDR3 has 14 residues. Trimming cost V 5 bases and J 4 bases; bases outside gene matches: 6. Germline V gene sequence: CDR1 MNHEY, CDR2 SMNVEV (reference sequence). This CDR3 reads CASSARGLSTEAFF. CDR3 DNA: TGTGCCAGCAGTGCCAGGGGGCTGAGCACTGAAGCTTTCTTT.

The chain links TRBV30 to TRBJ2-3, with D uncertain. The CDR3 length is 14 residues. The V and J ends lost 0 bases and 6 bases respectively, with 13 bases between them. From germline, CDR1 is GTSNPN and CDR2 SVGIG (reference sequence). In DNA form, the CDR3 reads TGTGCCTGGAGTGTATCCAGGCTCCGGGATACGCAGTATTTT. It is translated as CAWSVSRLRDTQYF.

This sequence joins TRBV27 and TRBJ1-6; D call uncertain. The length of the CDR3 is 13 residues. Germline V gives CDR1 MNHEY, CDR2 SMNVEV (reference sequence). Trimming removed 5 bases at V and 14 bases at J, with 16 bases between. The chain's CDR3 is CASSPILAGTLHF. The CDR3 bases are TGTGCCAGCAGTCCCATCCTAGCGGGGACCCTCCACTTT.

The chain links TRBV5-4 to TRBJ2-1; perhaps TRBD1 as D (6 bases). CDR3 length: 14 residues. The V gene's germline CDR1 is SGHNT and CDR2 YYREEE (reference sequence). The germline V and J ends were trimmed by 7 bases and 6 bases, with 17 bases remaining between them. The CDR3 is CASADSTTINEQFF. The CDR3 DNA sequence: TGTGCCAGCGCGGACAGCACGACTATCAATGAGCAGTTCTTC.

The chain is built from TRBV29-1 and TRBJ2-7; 11 bases align to TRBD1. The CDR3 contains 14 residues. The ends lost 4 bases at V and 7 bases at J; junction bases unmatched: 9. Germline V CDR1 and CDR2: SQVTM, ANQGSEA. CDR3 coding DNA: TGCAGCGTTGGAGGGACAGGGGGGAGGTGGGAGCAGTACTTC. Translation gives CSVGGTGGRWEQYF.

This chain links TRBV6-5 with TRBJ1-5; unclear D gene. The V end lost 0 bases, the J end lost 7 bases, and 7 bases lay between the germline ends. This CDR3 has 13 amino acids. The germline V gene encodes CDR1 MNHEY and CDR2 SVGAGI. Written as DNA, the CDR3 is TGTGCCAGCAGTTACTCGGAGAGACAGCCCCAGCATTTT. Translating it yields CASSYSERQPQHF.

The genes are TRBV11-2 and TRBJ2-7; 7 nucleotides line up with TRBD2. Germline V gives CDR1 SGHAT, CDR2 FQNNGV. V lost 3 bases to trimming and J lost 3 bases; unmatched junction nucleotides: 11. This CDR3 spans 16 amino acids. CDR3 loop: CASSFPYSGVNYEQYF. The CDR3 region has the DNA TGTGCCAGCAGCTTCCCGTACAGCGGGGTGAACTACGAGCAGTACTTC.

This chain links TRBV7-2 with TRBJ1-3; no clear D. V was cut by 6 bases and J by 4 bases, with 13 bases left in between. In germline, CDR1 is SGHTA, CDR2 FQGNSA. This CDR3 spans 14 amino acids. DNA of the CDR3: TGTGCCAGCAGTGTCGGTCTGGGGGGAAACACCATATATTTT. It codes for CASSVGLGGNTIYF.

The V gene is TRBV6-1, the J gene TRBJ1-2; 7 nucleotides line up with TRBD1. The CDR3 is 14 amino acids. Germline V lookup: CDR1 MNHNS, CDR2 SASEGT. V dropped 3 bases and J dropped 3; count of bases not matched to a gene: 4. The CDR3 protein is CASSEPGTDYGYTF. In DNA form, the CDR3 reads TGTGCCAGCAGTGAGCCCGGGACAGACTATGGCTACACCTTC.

This sequence joins TRBV7-3 and TRBJ2-5; perhaps TRBD2 as D (5 bases). The CDR3 is 15 amino acids. The V and J ends lost 1 base and 0 bases respectively, with 9 bases between them. Looked up from germline, CDR1 is SGHTA and CDR2 is FQGTGA. The DNA of the CDR3 is TGTGCCAGCAGCTTAAGAGCCGGGAACCAAGAGACCCAGTACTTC. This translates into CASSLRAGNQETQYF.

V gene TRBV11-2 combines with J gene TRBJ1-3; D unresolved. Germline lookup yields CDR1 SGHAT and CDR2 FQNNGV. V was trimmed by 0 bases and J by 0 bases, leaving 6 bases between them. CDR3 size: 15 residues. This CDR3 is CASSLDRSSGNTIYF. CDR3 DNA sequence: TGTGCCAGCAGCTTAGATCGGAGCTCTGGAAACACCATATATTTT.

This chain links TRBV18 with TRBJ2-7, with 8 bases identical to TRBD2. CDR3 length equals 13 residues. Looked up from germline, CDR1 is KGHSH and CDR2 is LQKENI. The J segment lost 3 bases and the V segment lost 4 bases, leaving 2 bases of the junction unmatched. The CDR3: CASSRAGVYEQYF. The CDR3 DNA sequence: TGTGCCAGCTCACGAGCGGGAGTCTACGAGCAGTACTTC.